The T cell receptor beta chain described here comes from a study of blood T cell repertoires in COVID-19. Original handling: Cell counts per sample came from amplifying reference gene primers. The assay was immunoSEQ multiplex PCR, and TCRdb's table has in-frame clones only and misses some. V and J calls and clone size are as listed in that table; D and trimming were resolved from the DNA. The data hold approximately 300,000 clones, with 87% observed a single time. In terms of age and location, participants ranged from roughly 18 to 89 years and lived in 24 US areas. Cohort assignment relied on participant-reported clinical history. Each recovered donor of Cohort 3 presented with two negative PCRs, clearance, or symptom resolution. The CDR3 length is 16 residues. CDR1 is SGHTA and CDR2 is FQGTGA in the germline V gene. V lost 6 bases and J lost 5; bases outside the gene matches: 10.

Source material: PBMCs or T cells enriched from blood (not recorded which). This clonotype was obtained from a woman between 25 and 40 years old who had recovered from COVID-19. The chain joins TRBV7-3 to TRBJ2-2; 9 bases agree with TRBD1. The DNA for the CDR3 is TGTGCCAGCAGTTTAGAGGGGACAGGGAGGACCGGGGAGCTGTTTTTT. Its protein is CASSLEGTGRTGELFF.